The sample holds one count of the clone carrying this TCR beta chain. This record comes from a study of blood T cell repertoires in COVID-19. Study at large: Samples taken during acute and convalescent COVID-19 were collected in the United States, Italy and Spain. From T cells, B-cell-depleted T cells, or PBMCs came the material, which was cDNA or gDNA.

Germline V gene lookup returns CDR1 SGHDT and CDR2 YYEEEE. Trimming cost V 7 bases and J 4 bases, with 17 bases left between them. The CDR3 consists of 14 residues. Original analysis: Amplifying reference gene primers gave estimates of nucleated cell counts. Clones were sequenced by immunoSEQ multiplex PCR, and TCRdb holds only the in-frame ones, with some missing. V and J calls and clone size are copied from that table; D and trimming were computed from the DNA. There are 45,000 to 65,000 clones in the sample; about nine tenths occur only once, and roughly 10% lies in the top ten. Sample: peripheral blood. This sequence was found in a man older than 75 with active or convalescent COVID-19. The chain links TRBV5-6 to TRBJ1-2; a possible D gene is TRBD1 (6 bases). The CDR3 DNA follows: TGTGCCAGCGAGCGTACAGGGTGGGGCTATGGCTACACCTTC. Protein: CASERTGWGYGYTF.